Following are 25 T cell receptor beta chains from one sample sequenced in a study of T cell responses to AZD1222 COVID-19 vaccine. TCRdb keeps only in-frame clones here, not all; method: immunoSEQ multiplex PCR. Reported are over 130,000 clones; the ten largest clones contain about 2%. Source material: peripheral blood. These receptors were taken from an adult in good health.

The chain recombines TRBV14 with TRBJ2-1; possibly TRBD2 for D (6 bases). CDR3 length equals 16 residues. V lost 4 bases, J lost 3 bases, and 16 bases lay in between. From germline, CDR1 is SGHDN and CDR2 FVKESK. CDR3: CASSPSVGLYYNEQFF. CDR3 sequence (DNA): TGTGCCAGCAGCCCTTCCGTGGGACTCTACTACAATGAGCAGTTCTTC.

V usage is TRBV6-5 and J usage is TRBJ2-3; the D gene is possibly TRBD2 (6 bases). CDR1 and CDR2 from the germline V gene are MNHEY and SVGAGI. CDR3 size: 15 residues. Trimming cost V 6 bases and J 6 bases, with 19 bases left between them. In nucleotides, the CDR3 is TGTGCCAGCAGGGCCGGAGGGTACACGGGGGATACGCAGTATTTT. This sequence encodes CASRAGGYTGDTQYF.

The chain has TRBV10-1 and TRBJ2-3, with 10 bases aligning to TRBD1. The length of the CDR3 is 14 residues. J was trimmed by 5 bases and V by 6 bases; bases with no gene match: 5. Germline-derived CDR1 and CDR2 are WNHNN and SYGVQD (reference sequence). The CDR3 here is CASRGTGAEDTQYF. In nucleotides, the CDR3 is TGCGCCAGCAGGGGGACAGGGGCTGAAGATACGCAGTATTTT.

The rearrangement uses TRBV9 and TRBJ2-1, with D possibly matching TRBD2 (6 bases). The CDR3 is 15 amino acids. Trimming left V 0 bases short and J 5 bases short, with 12 bases between. Per germline, CDR1 SGDLS and CDR2 YYNGEE. This CDR3 reads CASSVDGTHHNEQFF. DNA for the CDR3: TGTGCCAGCAGCGTAGACGGGACTCATCACAATGAGCAGTTCTTC.

The chain links TRBV7-2 to TRBJ1-6; 12 bases line up with TRBD1. V shed 2 bases, J shed 9 bases, and the junction held 8 bases outside the gene matches. Per germline, CDR1 SGHTA and CDR2 FQGNSA. This CDR3 comprises 17 residues. CDR3 sequence: CASSLSGTGGVFSPLHF. The CDR3 DNA reads TGTGCCAGCAGCTTATCCGGGACAGGGGGCGTTTTTTCACCCCTCCACTTT.

V usage is TRBV4-2 and J usage is TRBJ1-6, with D uncertain. V gave up 0 bases and J gave up 4 bases, with 4 bases separating them. Germline CDR1 and CDR2: LGHNA and YNFKEQ. The CDR3 contains 14 residues. The CDR3 sequence is CASSQDAYNSPLHF. The CDR3 DNA is TGTGCCAGCAGCCAAGATGCATATAATTCACCCCTCCACTTT.

The chain has TRBV5-1 and TRBJ1-2; TRBD1 matches 10 bases. Per the germline V gene, CDR1 is SGHRS and CDR2 is YFSETQ. V dropped 0 bases and J dropped 9; count of bases not matched to a gene: 11. The CDR3 length is 16 residues. For the CDR3, the DNA is TGCGCCAGCAGCTTGGGATTCGGGGACAGGGGTAGTAGCTACACCTTC. Its protein is CASSLGFGDRGSSYTF.

The V call is TRBV7-3, the J call TRBJ1-1; 8 bases map to TRBD1. The CDR3 has 14 amino acids. V lost 2 bases and J lost 3; bases outside the gene matches: 2. CDR1 SGHTA and CDR2 FQGTGA come from the germline V gene. The CDR3 DNA reads TGTGCCAGCAGCTTAGGACAGGGATACACTGAAGCTTTCTTT. Its translation is CASSLGQGYTEAFF.

Regarding this clone: The germline gene is not matched at one end of the junction; a read error may be the cause. The chain carries TRBV14 and TRBJ1-1, with D tentatively TRBD1 (5 bases). This CDR3 is 17 amino acids long. Germline values: CDR1 SGHDN, CDR2 FVKESK. The CDR3 sequence is CPSSQQTTGTLNTEAFF. CDR3 nucleotides: TGTCCCAGCAGCCAACAAACGACCGGGACTCTGAACACTGAAGCTTTCTTT.

This chain connects TRBV9 to TRBJ2-1; D may be TRBD1 or TRBD2 (5 bases each). V gave up 4 bases and J gave up 6 bases, with 20 bases separating them. The germline gives CDR1 SGDLS, CDR2 YYNGEE. The CDR3 contains 16 residues. CDR3 loop: CASSLIGAGRGNEQFF. The CDR3 DNA reads as TGTGCCAGCAGCCTAATTGGGGCAGGACGGGGCAATGAGCAGTTCTTC.

The chain couples TRBV14 to TRBJ1-1, with D perhaps TRBD1 (6 bases). This CDR3 has 16 residues. V was cut by 0 bases and J by 6 bases, with 17 bases left in between. CDR1 and CDR2 from the germline V gene are SGHDN and FVKESK. The CDR3 DNA is TGTGCCAGCAGCCAAGATTGGGGCATAACAGGGTCTGAAGCTTTCTTT. Amino acids: CASSQDWGITGSEAFF.

The J gene is TRBJ1-2, the V gene TRBV2; 7 bases align to TRBD1. The CDR3 runs to 14 residues. After removal of 7 bases from V and 0 bases from J, the junction contained 5 bases not matched to a gene. Germline V gives CDR1 SNHLY, CDR2 FYNNEI. CDR3 loop: CASIRTGTNYGYTF. In nucleotides, the CDR3 is TGTGCCAGCATTAGGACAGGTACTAACTATGGCTACACCTTC.

J is TRBJ2-3 and V is TRBV2, with D perhaps TRBD2 (5 bases). V lost 6 bases and J 1 base, leaving 8 bases between the germline ends. CDR3 length equals 13 residues. CDR1 and CDR2 from the germline V gene are SNHLY and FYNNEI. The CDR3 is CASRLVGTDTQYF. The CDR3 DNA sequence: TGTGCCAGCAGACTAGTTGGCACAGATACGCAGTATTTT.

V is TRBV19 and J is TRBJ1-6, with D tentatively TRBD1 (5 bases). The ends were cut back, 3 bases at V and 6 bases at J, with 18 bases in the middle. From germline, CDR1 is LNHDA and CDR2 SQIVND (reference sequence). The CDR3 runs 17 residues. The CDR3 sequence: CASSMFAVGQGNSPLHF. The CDR3 coding sequence is TGTGCCAGTAGTATGTTCGCGGTCGGGCAGGGTAATTCACCCCTCCACTTT.

The rearrangement uses TRBV28 and TRBJ2-4; TRBD1 matches at 8 bases. The germline V gene has CDR1 MDHEN and CDR2 SYDVKM. Trimming at V came to 7 bases and at J to 0 bases, leaving 8 bases not matched to a gene. CDR3 length: 16 residues. CDR3 protein: CASTPTGAGAKNIQYF. CDR3 DNA sequence: TGTGCCAGCACCCCGACAGGGGCGGGAGCCAAAAACATTCAGTACTTC.

The rearrangement uses TRBV6-5 and TRBJ2-1; D gene unclear. The CDR3 has 11 residues. Trimming removed 0 bases from V and 9 bases from J, with 3 bases in between. CDR1 MNHEY and CDR2 SVGAGI come from the germline V gene. The CDR3 DNA is TGTGCCAGCAGTTACTCGACTGAGCAGTTCTTC. This encodes CASSYSTEQFF.

V gene TRBV19 combines with J gene TRBJ2-3; maybe TRBD2 (5 bases). In germline, CDR1 is LNHDA, CDR2 SQIVND (reference sequence). V was clipped by 1 base and J by 3 bases, with 5 bases between them. The CDR3 totals 13 residues. The CDR3 sequence: CASSIGGTDTQYF. The CDR3 coding sequence is TGTGCCAGTAGTATAGGCGGGACAGATACGCAGTATTTT. Using reference TRBV19 and TRBJ2-3 for the parts outside the CDR3, the full variable domain is DGGITQSPKYLFRKEGQNVTLSCEQNLNHDAMYWYRQDPGQGLRLIYYSQIVNDFQKGDIAEGYSVSREKKESFPLTVTSAQKNPTAFYLCASSIGGTDTQYFGPGTRLTVL.

The V and J genes are TRBV3-1 (or the pseudogene TRBV3-2) and TRBJ2-2; no clear D. Germline V gene sequence: CDR1 LGHDT, CDR2 YNNKEL (reference sequence). This CDR3 region has 14 residues. V gave up 4 bases and J gave up 3 bases, with 9 bases separating them. The CDR3 reads CASSPGPYTGELFF. The CDR3 region has the DNA TGTGCCAGCAGCCCAGGACCTTACACCGGGGAGCTGTTTTTT.

This chain joins TRBV19 and TRBJ1-6; 7 nucleotides align to TRBD1. The CDR3 covers 18 residues. Germline values: CDR1 LNHDA, CDR2 SQIVND (reference sequence). V shed 4 bases and J 2 bases; nucleotides not matched to a gene: 11. The CDR3 spells CASSTQADRSTYNSPLHF. Here the CDR3 DNA reads TGTGCCAGTAGTACCCAAGCGGACAGGTCAACCTATAATTCACCCCTCCACTTT.

The chain employs TRBV6-2 or TRBV6-3 and TRBJ1-5; D is uncertain. The CDR3 length is 14 residues. V lost 1 base and J lost 3, with 7 bases in between. Per germline, CDR1 MNHEY and CDR2 SVGEGT. The CDR3 loop is CASSYYDFNQPQHF. The CDR3 nucleotides read TGTGCCAGCAGTTACTACGATTTCAATCAGCCCCAGCATTTT.

This sequence joins TRBV28 and TRBJ1-5; D remains unclear. V dropped 6 bases and J dropped 5 bases, with 11 bases sitting between them. Germline CDR1 and CDR2: MDHEN and SYDVKM. The CDR3 is 13 residues long. The CDR3 DNA reads TGTGCCAGCAGCCCTCCGTCTCATCAGCCCCAGCATTTT. This translates into CASSPPSHQPQHF.

The J gene is TRBJ1-1, the V gene TRBV9; D may be TRBD1 (5 bases). The ends were cut back, 1 base at V and 4 bases at J, with 14 bases in the middle. The CDR3 length is 15 residues. The germline V gene encodes CDR1 SGDLS and CDR2 YYNGEE. In DNA form, the CDR3 reads TGTGCCAGCAGCGTAAGGGAGTCGGGGGGCACTGAAGCTTTCTTT. Amino acids: CASSVRESGGTEAFF.

The chain is built from TRBV3-1 (or the pseudogene TRBV3-2) and TRBJ1-1, with D perhaps TRBD1 (6 bases). The CDR3 spans 18 residues. CDR1 is LGHDT and CDR2 is YNNKEL in the germline V gene (reference sequence). V was pared by 4 bases and J by 4 bases, with 25 bases between. CDR3 sequence reads: CASSPTAGRGIRSTEAFF. DNA for the CDR3: TGTGCCAGCAGCCCTACCGCGGGCAGGGGAATTCGGAGCACTGAAGCTTTCTTT.

This sequence joins TRBV5-4 and TRBJ1-1; no reliable D call. V gave up 0 bases and J gave up 5 bases, with 11 bases separating them. This CDR3 spans 14 amino acids. Per the germline V gene, CDR1 is SGHNT and CDR2 is YYREEE (reference sequence). The CDR3 loop reads CASSLGRSGTEAFF. CDR3 nucleotide sequence: TGTGCCAGCAGCTTGGGGCGCAGTGGTACTGAAGCTTTCTTT.

The chain recombines TRBV29-1 with TRBJ2-5; 8 bases are a match to TRBD2. Per the germline V gene, CDR1 is SQVTM and CDR2 is ANQGSEA. V lost 7 bases and J lost 2; bases outside the gene matches: 9. The CDR3 is made up of 14 amino acids. The CDR3 here is CSASRGGPQETQYF. The CDR3 nucleotides are TGCAGCGCCTCACGCGGGGGGCCTCAAGAGACCCAGTACTTC.